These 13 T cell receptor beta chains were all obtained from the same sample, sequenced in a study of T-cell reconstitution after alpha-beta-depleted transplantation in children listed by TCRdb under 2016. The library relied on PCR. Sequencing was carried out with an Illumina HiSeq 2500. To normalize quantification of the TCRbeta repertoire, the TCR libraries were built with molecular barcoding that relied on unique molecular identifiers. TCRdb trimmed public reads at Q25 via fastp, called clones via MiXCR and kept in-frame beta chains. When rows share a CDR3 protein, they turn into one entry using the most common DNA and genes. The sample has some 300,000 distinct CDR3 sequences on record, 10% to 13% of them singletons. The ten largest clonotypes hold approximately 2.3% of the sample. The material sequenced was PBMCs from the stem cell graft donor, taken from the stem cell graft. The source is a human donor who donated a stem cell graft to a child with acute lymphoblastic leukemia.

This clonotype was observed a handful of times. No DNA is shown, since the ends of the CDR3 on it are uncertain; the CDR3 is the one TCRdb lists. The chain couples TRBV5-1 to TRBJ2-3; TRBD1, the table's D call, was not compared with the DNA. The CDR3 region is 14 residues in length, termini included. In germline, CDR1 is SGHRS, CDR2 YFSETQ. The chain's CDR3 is CASSGGVGEGTRYF.

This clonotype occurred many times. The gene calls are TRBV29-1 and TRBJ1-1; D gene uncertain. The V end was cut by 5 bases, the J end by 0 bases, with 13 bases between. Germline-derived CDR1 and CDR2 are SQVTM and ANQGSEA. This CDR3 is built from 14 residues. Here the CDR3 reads CSVIPLGMNTEAFF. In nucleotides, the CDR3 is TGCAGCGTTATCCCCCTTGGGATGAACACTGAAGCTTTCTTT.

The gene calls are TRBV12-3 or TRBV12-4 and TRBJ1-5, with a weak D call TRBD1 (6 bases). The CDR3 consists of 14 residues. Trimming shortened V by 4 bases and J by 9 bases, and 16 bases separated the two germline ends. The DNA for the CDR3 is TGTGCCAGCAGTTCGAACAGGGACGCAGGGCCCCAGCATTTT. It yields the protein CASSSNRDAGPQHF.

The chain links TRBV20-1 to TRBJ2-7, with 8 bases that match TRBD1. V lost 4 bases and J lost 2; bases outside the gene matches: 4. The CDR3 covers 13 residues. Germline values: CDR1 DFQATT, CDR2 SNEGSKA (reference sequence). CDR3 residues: CSATQGAAYEQYF. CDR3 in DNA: TGCAGTGCTACTCAGGGGGCCGCCTACGAGCAGTACTTC.

The CDR3 DNA is TGTGCCAGCAGTGGACTAGCGGGACCCGATACGCAGTATTTT. This gives the protein CASSGLAGPDTQYF. V and J are TRBV27 and TRBJ2-3; 12 positions match TRBD2. J was trimmed by 6 bases and V by 5 bases; bases with no gene match: 3. Germline CDR1 reads MNHEY; CDR2 reads SMNVEV (reference sequence). This CDR3 is 14 amino acids long.

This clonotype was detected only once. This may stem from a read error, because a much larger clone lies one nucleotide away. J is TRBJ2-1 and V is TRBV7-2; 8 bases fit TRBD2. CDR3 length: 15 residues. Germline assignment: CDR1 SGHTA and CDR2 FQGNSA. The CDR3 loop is CASGLRREASEEQFF. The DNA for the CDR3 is TGTGCCAGCGGCTTGCGGCGGGAGGCCAGCGAGGAGCAGTTCTTC.

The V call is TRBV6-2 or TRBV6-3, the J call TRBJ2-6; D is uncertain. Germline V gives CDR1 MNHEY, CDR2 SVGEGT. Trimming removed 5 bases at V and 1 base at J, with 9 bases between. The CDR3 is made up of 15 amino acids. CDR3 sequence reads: CASSLVESGANVLTF. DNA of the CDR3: TGTGCCAGCAGTCTCGTTGAATCTGGGGCCAACGTCCTGACTTTC.

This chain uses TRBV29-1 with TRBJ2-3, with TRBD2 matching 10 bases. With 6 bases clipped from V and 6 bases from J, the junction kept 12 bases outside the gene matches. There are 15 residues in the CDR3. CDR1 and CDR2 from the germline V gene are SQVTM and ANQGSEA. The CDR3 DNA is TGCAGCGTACCTATGACTAGCGGGCGGTCTGATACGCAGTATTTT. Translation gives CSVPMTSGRSDTQYF.

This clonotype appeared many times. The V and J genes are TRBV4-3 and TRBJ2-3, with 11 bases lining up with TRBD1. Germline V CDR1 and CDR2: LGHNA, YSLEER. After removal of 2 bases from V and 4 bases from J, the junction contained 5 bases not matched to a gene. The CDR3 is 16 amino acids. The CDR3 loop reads CASSQLPGQGADTQYF. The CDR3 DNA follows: TGCGCCAGCAGCCAACTACCGGGACAGGGGGCAGATACGCAGTATTTT.

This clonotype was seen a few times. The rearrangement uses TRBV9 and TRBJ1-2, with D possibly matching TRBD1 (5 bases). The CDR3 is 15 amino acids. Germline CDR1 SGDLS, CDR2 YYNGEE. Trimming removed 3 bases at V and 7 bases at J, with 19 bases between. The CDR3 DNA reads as TGTGCCAGCAGCGCTTACGCGGGGACGTTTTTTGGCTACACCTTC. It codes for CASSAYAGTFFGYTF.

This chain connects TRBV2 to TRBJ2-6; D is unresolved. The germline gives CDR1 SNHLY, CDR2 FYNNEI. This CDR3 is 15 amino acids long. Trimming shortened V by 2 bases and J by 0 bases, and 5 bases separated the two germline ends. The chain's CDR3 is CASSETSSGANVLTF. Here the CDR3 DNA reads TGTGCCAGCAGTGAAACCTCCTCTGGGGCCAACGTCCTGACTTTC.

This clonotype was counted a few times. CDR3 sequence: CASSQAENEQFF. DNA of the CDR3: TGCGCCAGCAGCCAAGCGGAGAATGAGCAGTTCTTC. This sequence joins TRBV4-1 and TRBJ2-1, with D hard to call. CDR3 length: 12 amino acids. Germline V gene sequence: CDR1 MGHRA, CDR2 YSYEKL. V lost 1 base, J lost 7 bases, and 5 bases lay in between.

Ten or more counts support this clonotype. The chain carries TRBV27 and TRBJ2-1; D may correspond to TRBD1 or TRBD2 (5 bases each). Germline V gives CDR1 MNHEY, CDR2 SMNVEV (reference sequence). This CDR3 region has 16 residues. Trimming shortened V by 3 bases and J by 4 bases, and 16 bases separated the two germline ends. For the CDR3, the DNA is TGTGCCAGCAGTTTGGTGGTGGGGGTGAGGTACAATGAGCAGTTCTTC. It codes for CASSLVVGVRYNEQFF.